This T cell receptor (beta chain) was retrieved from a study of radiotherapy plus CTLA-4 blockade in lung cancer. Germline values: CDR1 MGHRA, CDR2 YSYEKL. The CDR3 consists of 14 residues. The ends were cut back, 8 bases at V and 4 bases at J, with 14 bases in the middle. For this clone: No antigen is known for it.

TCRdb keeps only in-frame clones here, not all; method: immunoSEQ multiplex PCR. The sample lists 55,000 to 65,000 clones; 77% were seen once. Study observations and caveats: After treatment with radiotherapy plus ipilimumab, TCR clones that came from the tumor expanded in blood.

The sample here was peripheral blood, taken from a patient treated with radiotherapy plus ipilimumab. The V and J genes are TRBV4-1 and TRBJ2-2, with a possible D match to TRBD1 (6 bases). The clonotype comes from a human donor with non-small cell lung cancer who had a partial response to radiotherapy plus ipilimumab. CDR3 amino acids: CASGTNSATGELFF. CDR3 bases: TGCGCCAGCGGGACAAATAGCGCCACCGGGGAGCTGTTTTTT.